The 11 T cell receptor beta chains below all came from one sample that was sequenced in a study of shared clonotypes between healthy human individuals. Data came from immunoSEQ multiplex PCR; TCRdb stores just in-frame clones and leaves some out. This repertoire shows some 2.4 million clones, roughly 93% found once; its top ten account for about 0.34%. Material for sequencing was naive CD4+ T cells from PBMCs. This sample's subset: CD45RA+ positively selected. The receptors were gathered from a man aged 18 to 35 in good health. Some clones in this sample may be carry-over from other donors' samples.

The chain couples TRBV28 to TRBJ1-4; D uncertain. V dropped 7 bases and J dropped 3 bases, with 6 bases sitting between them. Germline V gene lookup returns CDR1 MDHEN and CDR2 SYDVKM. The CDR3 has 12 residues. Here the CDR3 DNA reads TGTGCCAGCATGGGCCCTAATGAAAAACTGTTTTTT. It codes for CASMGPNEKLFF.

This chain links TRBV20-1 with TRBJ2-7, with no clear D. CDR3 size: 10 residues. CDR1 and CDR2 from the germline V gene are DFQATT and SNEGSKA (reference sequence). The V end lost 4 bases, the J end lost 3 bases, and 4 bases lay between the germline ends. The CDR3 is CSATGYEQYF. The CDR3 DNA is TGCAGTGCTACTGGCTACGAGCAGTACTTC.

This clone was picked up a small number of times. CDR3 nucleotide sequence: TGTGCCAGTACCCCTCTCGCGACAGGCGCCGTCCTCTATGGCTACACCTTC. Its translation is CASTPLATGAVLYGYTF. This chain links TRBV19 with TRBJ1-2; D is possibly TRBD1 (6 bases). Trimming stripped 7 bases from V and 4 bases from J, with 25 bases between. The V gene's germline CDR1 is LNHDA and CDR2 SQIVND (reference sequence). This CDR3 is built from 17 residues.

Of note for this clone: Other DNA sequences of this sample code for an identical CDR3. The chain joins TRBV5-1 to TRBJ2-7; perhaps TRBD1 as D (5 bases). Germline-derived CDR1 and CDR2 are SGHRS and YFSETQ. This CDR3 spans 14 amino acids. V was cut by 0 bases and J by 0 bases, with 7 bases left in between. The CDR3 DNA follows: TGCGCCAGCAGCTTGGGAGACAGCTCCTACGAGCAGTACTTC. Translating it yields CASSLGDSSYEQYF.

This clone was seen a single time. The chain has TRBV28 and TRBJ1-5; D unresolved. CDR3 length: 15 amino acids. Deletions cut 5 bases from V and 0 bases from J, with 11 bases between. Germline CDR1 MDHEN, CDR2 SYDVKM. The CDR3 protein is CASSPRINSNQPQHF. The CDR3 region has the DNA TGTGCCAGCAGTCCCCGGATCAATAGCAATCAGCCCCAGCATTTT.

The rearrangement joins TRBV5-1 to TRBJ2-7; possible D gene TRBD2, 6 bases. This CDR3 has 16 amino acids. Between the trimmed V and J ends, which lost 0 bases and 0 bases, there was a span of 13 bases. CDR1 is SGHRS and CDR2 is YFSETQ in the germline V gene. DNA for the CDR3: TGCGCCAGCAGCTTGGGGCTAGCGCCAGGCTCCTACGAGCAGTACTTC. This sequence encodes CASSLGLAPGSYEQYF.

The chain has TRBV6-5 and TRBJ2-7; TRBD2 is a possible D gene (6 bases). The V end was cut by 0 bases, the J end by 6 bases, with 15 bases between. The CDR3 totals 15 residues. The germline gives CDR1 MNHEY, CDR2 SVGAGI. CDR3 nucleotide sequence: TGTGCCAGCAGTTACTCGAGGGGTTTGGGGGGCGAGCAGTACTTC. Amino acids: CASSYSRGLGGEQYF.

V usage is TRBV19 and J usage is TRBJ2-5; no clear D gene. This CDR3 spans 15 amino acids. V was cut by 5 bases and J by 3 bases, with 16 bases left in between. CDR1 and CDR2 (germline): LNHDA, SQIVND (reference sequence). The CDR3 protein is CASSPNWSLKETQYF. The CDR3 coding sequence is TGTGCCAGTAGTCCGAATTGGTCCTTAAAAGAGACCCAGTACTTC.

The V call is TRBV11-2, the J call TRBJ2-7, with TRBD2 matching over 9 bases. The germline V gene encodes CDR1 SGHAT and CDR2 FQNNGV. The CDR3 runs 15 residues. J gave up 1 base and V 6 bases, and 7 bases lay outside the gene matches. The chain's CDR3 is CASSQRTSGSYEQYF. The CDR3 coding sequence is TGTGCCAGCAGTCAACGTACTAGCGGGTCCTACGAGCAGTACTTC.

The chain couples TRBV7-2 to TRBJ2-3, with TRBD1 matching 7 bases. CDR1 is SGHTA and CDR2 is FQGNSA in the germline V gene. The CDR3 has 16 amino acids. V dropped 5 bases and J dropped 2; count of bases not matched to a gene: 10. The CDR3 reads CASSPDRARPTDTQYF. The CDR3 DNA reads TGTGCCAGCAGCCCTGACAGGGCCCGACCCACAGATACGCAGTATTTT. Using reference TRBV7-2 and TRBJ2-3 for the parts outside the CDR3, the full variable domain is GAGVSQSPSNKVTEKGKDVELRCDPISGHTALYWYRQSLGQGLEFLIYFQGNSAPDKSGLPSDRFSAERTGGSVSTLTIQRTQQEDSAVYLCASSPDRARPTDTQYFGPGTRLTVL.

The rearrangement joins TRBV6-1 to TRBJ2-5; TRBD1 is a possible D gene (8 bases). The better agreement between TRBJ2-7 and the DNA end casts doubt on the J call. CDR1 is MNHNS and CDR2 is SASEGT in the germline V gene. The CDR3 length is 16 residues. The DNA for the CDR3 is TGTGCCAGCAGTGCACCCACAGGGGGGGGCTCCTACGAGCAGTACTTC. Amino acids: CASSAPTGGGSYEQYF.